Described below is a single TCR beta chain sequence and its context. Its target is not known. The data originate from a study of Ad26.COV2.S vaccination and SARS-CoV-2 variants. Overall study context: Doses of Ad26.COV2.S were injected into muscle once or twice, 56 days apart.

Study results and caveats: Vaccine and placebo groups showed comparable non-spike TCR breadth.

This CDR3 has 15 residues. With 4 bases removed from V and 1 base from J, the gap between germline ends came to 13 bases. Germline CDR1 LGHDT, CDR2 YNNKEL (reference sequence). Treatment: approximately 18 received Ad26.COV2.S at low or high dose, single or two shots; 5 received placebo; per-sample allocation not given. The samples date from day 63 after the first vaccine or placebo injection. The sample came from a Boston adult aged 18-55 years. Assay used: immunoSEQ multiplex PCR; TCRdb lists only in-frame clones, some missing. The data contain around 400,000 clones, around 90% of them singletons. Here the sequenced sample was peripheral blood, taken in a trial of Ad26.COV2.S vaccine versus placebo. The chain links TRBV3-1 (or the pseudogene TRBV3-2) to TRBJ1-1; weak D call: TRBD1 (5 bases). The origin of this receptor is a person between 18 and 59 years old who received the Ad26.COV2.S COVID-19 vaccine or a placebo. CDR3 nucleotides: TGTGCCAGCAGCCCCATTGGCGGGGCGAACACTGAAGCTTTCTTT. Encoded protein: CASSPIGGANTEAFF.